Following are 11 T cell receptor beta chains from one sample sequenced in a study of blood T cell dynamics during melanoma immunotherapy (dated by TCRdb to about 2020). Per the publication, the time point label means: pre-treatment baseline. The method behind the library was the immunoSEQ multiplex PCR assay. Sourced from immuneACCESS, this table was stored by TCRdb with only in-frame sequences that have V and J called. A share of the clones is absent; for the studies checked, an unresolved V gene accounts for under half, and the remainder has no known explanation. The sample profile shows around 13,000 clones; approximately 84% of them were found once. The top ten clonotypes cover roughly 8.9% of the sample. The sample here was blood, taken from a patient treated with checkpoint blockade. Receptors originate from a human donor with melanoma.

The count of this clone is one. The rearrangement uses TRBV5-1 and TRBJ2-7; maybe TRBD1 (6 bases). CDR1 SGHRS and CDR2 YFSETQ come from the germline V gene. V was shortened by 4 bases and J by 3 bases, with 20 bases between the two germline ends. This CDR3 comprises 16 residues. CDR3 DNA sequence: TGCGCCAGCAGCCTTTCCGGACAGTCTTCGTTCTACGAGCAGTACTTC. The encoded protein is CASSLSGQSSFYEQYF.

V gene TRBV20-1 combines with J gene TRBJ1-1; D gene unclear. The CDR3 is 11 residues long. Per the germline V gene, CDR1 is DFQATT and CDR2 is SNEGSKA (reference sequence). Trimming took 3 bases from V and 5 from J, leaving 7 bases between them. This CDR3 reads CSARAETEAFF. The CDR3, as DNA: TGCAGTGCTAGGGCAGAAACTGAAGCTTTCTTT.

The chain combines TRBV28 with TRBJ1-2; 9 nucleotides match TRBD1. Trimming took 2 bases from V and 8 from J; bases not matched to a gene: 15. Germline loops: CDR1 MDHEN, CDR2 SYDVKM. The CDR3 length is 17 residues. CDR3 residues: CASSLINEGQGVGGYTF. CDR3 DNA sequence: TGTGCCAGCAGTTTAATTAATGAGGGACAGGGAGTAGGAGGCTACACCTTC.

This chain uses TRBV7-9 with TRBJ2-1; TRBD1 matches at 8 bases. Germline V gene lookup returns CDR1 SEHNR and CDR2 FQNEAQ (reference sequence). The CDR3 totals 15 residues. V lost 4 bases to trimming and J lost 7 bases; unmatched junction nucleotides: 9. The CDR3 DNA reads TGTGCCAGCAGCTCCAAGGTCAGACAGGGGAATGAGCAGTTCTTC. Its translation is CASSSKVRQGNEQFF.

The V call is TRBV5-6, the J call TRBJ2-5; D remains ambiguous. This CDR3 comprises 12 residues. Germline CDR1 is SGHDT and CDR2 is YYEEEE. V was pared by 2 bases and J by 5 bases, with 7 bases between. CDR3 DNA sequence: TGTGCCAGCAGCTTCGGGCGTGAGACCCAGTACTTC. This encodes CASSFGRETQYF.

This chain joins TRBV27 and TRBJ2-3; TRBD2 matches at 13 bases. With 6 bases clipped from V and 1 base from J, the junction kept 4 bases outside the gene matches. CDR1 is MNHEY and CDR2 is SMNVEV in the germline V gene (reference sequence). The length of the CDR3 is 16 residues. The CDR3 is CASRLTSGRGTDTQYF. The CDR3 region has the DNA TGTGCCAGCAGGCTCACTAGCGGGAGGGGCACAGATACGCAGTATTTT.

This chain joins TRBV7-6 and TRBJ1-1, with a tentative D call TRBD1 (6 bases). The CDR3 runs to 18 residues. CDR1 SGHVS and CDR2 FNYEAQ come from the germline V gene. Trimming stripped 1 base from V and 0 bases from J, with 18 bases between. DNA of the CDR3: TGTGCCAGCAGCTTAGATCCAAACAGGGCAAATATGAACACTGAAGCTTTCTTT. Its protein product is CASSLDPNRANMNTEAFF.

The V call is TRBV21-1, the J call TRBJ2-3; the listed D gene, TRBD1, was not tested against the DNA. TRBV21-1 is recorded as a pseudogene. The CDR3 has 14 residues. CDR3 sequence (DNA): TGTGCCAGCAGCAACCGGACAGGGACAGATACGCAGTATTTT. Its translation: CASSNRTGTDTQYF.

The V call is TRBV28, the J call TRBJ1-5; tentative D call: TRBD1 (6 bases). The CDR3 consists of 15 residues. Trimming removed 2 bases from V and 6 bases from J, with 14 bases in between. Germline CDR1 MDHEN, CDR2 SYDVKM. The DNA for the CDR3 is TGTGCCAGCAGTTTAATGGAGGGGGATGTTCAGCCCCAGCATTTT. It is translated as CASSLMEGDVQPQHF.

The gene calls are TRBV7-9 and TRBJ2-7; D gene uncertain. Germline assignment: CDR1 SEHNR and CDR2 FQNEAQ (reference sequence). This CDR3 comprises 11 residues. V was trimmed by 5 bases and J by 2 bases, leaving 4 bases between them. CDR3 coding DNA: TGTGCCAGCAGCCTTACCTACGAGCAGTACTTC. Amino acids: CASSLTYEQYF. The full variable domain, with the rest looked up from reference TRBV7-9 and TRBJ2-7, is DTGVSQNPRHKITKRGQNVTFRCDPISEHNRLYWYRQTLGQGPEFLTYFQNEAQLEKSRLLSDRFSAERPKGSFSTLEIQRTEQGDSAMYLCASSLTYEQYFGPGTRLTVT.

The V call is TRBV9, the J call TRBJ1-2; TRBD1 matches 7 bases. After removal of 0 bases from V and 8 bases from J, the junction contained 7 bases not matched to a gene. Germline V gene data show CDR1 as SGDLS and CDR2 as YYNGEE. This CDR3 comprises 14 residues. CDR3 loop: CASSVEGAYGGYTF. As DNA, the CDR3 is TGTGCCAGCAGCGTAGAGGGGGCCTACGGAGGCTACACCTTC.